The rows below give T cell receptor beta chains drawn from one sample of a study of monozygotic twins with inflammatory bowel disease. TCRdb reprocessed the 5' RACE reads; each CDR3 protein has one entry and no DNA is given. This table holds about 420,000 distinct CDR3 sequences. The sequenced sample consisted of blood. All receptors derive from a human donor with ulcerative colitis or Crohn's disease, or a healthy co-twin of an affected twin (not recorded which). The CDR3 runs from the conserved cysteine through the conserved F or W.

>TRBV10-3|TRBJ2-3
CAISGNSGGNTQYF
>TRBV11-2|TRBJ1-1
CASSLYLNRGGTEAFF
>TRBV10-1|TRBJ2-1
CATPSEVYNEQFF
>TRBV6-2/TRBV6-3|TRBJ2-7
CASSAPGALYEQYF
>TRBV20-1|TRBJ2-5
CSAQWRRERKETQYF
>TRBV19|TRBJ2-2
CASSVTGSHTGELFF
>TRBV5-1|TRBJ2-2
CASRVANTGELFF
>TRBV5-1|TRBJ2-2
CASSLEGTLNTGELFF
>TRBV20-1|TRBJ2-1
CSASRLAGRNEQFF
>TRBV19|TRBJ2-1
CASSIGLAGEGEQFF
>TRBV5-1|TRBJ2-3
CASAVSAVGVSDTQYF
>TRBV20-1|TRBJ2-3
CSARALAGGPDTQYF
>TRBV9|TRBJ2-3
CASSLLAGGGDTQYF
>TRBV20-1|TRBJ2-3
CSARQPRRADTQYF